Sequencing of this TCR beta chain was carried out in a study of shared clonotypes between healthy human individuals. The ends were cut back, 4 bases at V and 3 bases at J, with 7 bases in the middle. Germline CDR1 reads SGHTA; CDR2 reads FQGNSA. The CDR3 is made up of 13 amino acids. Comments on this clone: Its target is unknown.

In the source study's methods: As immunoSEQ supplied junction-only sequences (without quality scores), filtering differed. Assay used: immunoSEQ multiplex PCR; TCRdb lists only in-frame clones, some missing. The D gene and trimming were derived from the DNA, and the V and J assignments and clone size from that table. The sample shows around 350,000 clones, around 79% of them seen only once. Regarding the study as a whole: Among the subsets, naive ones generally showed larger estimated richness than memory ones. Sorted-subset sequencing was shown by rarefaction to be incomplete despite large depth.

The chain uses TRBV7-2 and TRBJ1-5; D not certain. Sequenced: memory CD4+ T cells sorted from blood. The subset is: CD45RA-negative fraction. This receptor was identified in a man between 25 and 39 years old in good health. In DNA form, the CDR3 reads TGTGCCAGCAGCTCGGGATTCAATCAGCCCCAGCATTTT. This encodes CASSSGFNQPQHF.